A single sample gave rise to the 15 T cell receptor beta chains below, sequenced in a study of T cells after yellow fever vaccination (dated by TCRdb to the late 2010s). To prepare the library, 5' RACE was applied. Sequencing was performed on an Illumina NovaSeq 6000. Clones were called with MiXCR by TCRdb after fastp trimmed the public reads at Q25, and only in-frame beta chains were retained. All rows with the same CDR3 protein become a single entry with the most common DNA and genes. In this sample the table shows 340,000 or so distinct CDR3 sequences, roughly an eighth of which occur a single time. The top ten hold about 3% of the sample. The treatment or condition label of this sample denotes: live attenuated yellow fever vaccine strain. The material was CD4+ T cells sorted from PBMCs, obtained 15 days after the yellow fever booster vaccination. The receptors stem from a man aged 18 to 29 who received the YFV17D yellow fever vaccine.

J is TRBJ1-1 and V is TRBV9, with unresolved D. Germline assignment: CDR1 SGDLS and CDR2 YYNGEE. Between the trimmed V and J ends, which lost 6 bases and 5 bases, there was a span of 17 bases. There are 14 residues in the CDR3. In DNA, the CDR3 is TGTGCCAGCAAACCGACTTTTGGGATAACTGAAGCTTTCTTT. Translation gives CASKPTFGITEAFF.

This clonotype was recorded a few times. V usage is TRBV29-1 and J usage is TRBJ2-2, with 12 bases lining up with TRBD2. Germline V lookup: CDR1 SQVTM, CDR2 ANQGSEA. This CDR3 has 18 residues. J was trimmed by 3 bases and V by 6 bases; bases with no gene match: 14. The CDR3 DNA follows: TGCAGCGTAGGAACGGCTAGCGGGGGGGCCGATCACACCGGGGAGCTGTTTTTT. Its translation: CSVGTASGGADHTGELFF.

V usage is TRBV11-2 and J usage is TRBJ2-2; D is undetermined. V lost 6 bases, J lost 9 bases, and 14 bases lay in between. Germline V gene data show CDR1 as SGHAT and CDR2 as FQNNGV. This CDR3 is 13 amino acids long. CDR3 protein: CASRGRPTRELFF. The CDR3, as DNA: TGTGCCAGCAGAGGACGACCGACCAGGGAGCTGTTTTTT.

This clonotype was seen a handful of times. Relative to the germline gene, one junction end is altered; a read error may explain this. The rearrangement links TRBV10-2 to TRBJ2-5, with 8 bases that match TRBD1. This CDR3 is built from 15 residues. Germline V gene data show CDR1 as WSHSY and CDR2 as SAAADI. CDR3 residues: CVSSEPGQGQETQYF. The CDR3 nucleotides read TGCGTCAGCAGTGAGCCCGGACAGGGCCAAGAGACCCAGTACTTC.

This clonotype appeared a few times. CDR3 nucleotides: TGTGCCAGCTGGGACAGGGGATCCTACAATGAGCAGTTCTTC. Its protein is CASWDRGSYNEQFF. The chain carries TRBV28 and TRBJ2-1; TRBD1 matches 10 bases. J lost 1 base, V lost 8 bases, and 2 bases had no gene match. The germline V gene has CDR1 MDHEN and CDR2 SYDVKM. This CDR3 is built from 14 residues.

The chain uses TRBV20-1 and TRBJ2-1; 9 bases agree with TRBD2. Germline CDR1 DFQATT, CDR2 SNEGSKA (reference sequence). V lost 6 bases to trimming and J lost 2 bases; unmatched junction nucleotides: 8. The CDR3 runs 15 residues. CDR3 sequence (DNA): TGCAGTGCCCAGCATAGCGGGGGCACCTACAATGAGCAGTTCTTC. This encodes CSAQHSGGTYNEQFF.

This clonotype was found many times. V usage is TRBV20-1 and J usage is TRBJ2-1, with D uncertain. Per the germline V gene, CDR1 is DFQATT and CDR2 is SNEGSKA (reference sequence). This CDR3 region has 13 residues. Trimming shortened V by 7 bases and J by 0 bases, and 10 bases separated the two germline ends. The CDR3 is CSVPPLSYNEQFF. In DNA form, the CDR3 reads TGCAGTGTACCACCTCTCTCCTACAATGAGCAGTTCTTC.

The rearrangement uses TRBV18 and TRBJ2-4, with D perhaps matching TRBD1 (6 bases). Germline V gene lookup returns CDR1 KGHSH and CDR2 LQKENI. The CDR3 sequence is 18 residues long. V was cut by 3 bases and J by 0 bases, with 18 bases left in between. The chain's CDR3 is CASSPSRTASLAKNIQYF. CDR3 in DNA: TGTGCCAGCTCACCCTCCCGGACAGCCAGCCTAGCCAAAAACATTCAGTACTTC. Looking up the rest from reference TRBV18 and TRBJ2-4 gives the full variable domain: NAGVMQNPRHLVRRRGQEARLRCSPMKGHSHVYWYRQLPEEGLKFMVYLQKENIIDESGMPKERFSAEFPKEGPSILRIQQVVRGDSAAYFCASSPSRTASLAKNIQYFGAGTRLSVL.

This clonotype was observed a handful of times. CDR3 nucleotide sequence: TGTGCCAGCAGTCTCGGCGGATTGTCGATCGAGACCCAGTACTTC. Its translation is CASSLGGLSIETQYF. The chain carries TRBV27 and TRBJ2-5; D gene unclear. The germline V and J ends were trimmed by 5 bases and 5 bases, with 18 bases remaining between them. CDR1 MNHEY and CDR2 SMNVEV come from the germline V gene (reference sequence). This CDR3 contains 15 residues.

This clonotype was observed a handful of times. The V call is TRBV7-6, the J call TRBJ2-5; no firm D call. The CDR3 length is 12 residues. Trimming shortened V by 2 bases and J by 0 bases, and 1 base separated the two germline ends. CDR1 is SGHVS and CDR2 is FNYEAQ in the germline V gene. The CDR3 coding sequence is TGTGCCAGCAGCTTACACCAAGAGACCCAGTACTTC. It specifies CASSLHQETQYF.

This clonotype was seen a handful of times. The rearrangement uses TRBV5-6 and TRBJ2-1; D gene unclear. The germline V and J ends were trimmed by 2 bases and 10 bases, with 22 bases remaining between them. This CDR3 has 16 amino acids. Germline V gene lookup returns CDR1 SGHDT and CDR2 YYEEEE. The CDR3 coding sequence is TGTGCCAGCAGCTTCGGTTGGCTCCAGGACCGGGCAGAGCAGTTCTTC. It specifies CASSFGWLQDRAEQFF.

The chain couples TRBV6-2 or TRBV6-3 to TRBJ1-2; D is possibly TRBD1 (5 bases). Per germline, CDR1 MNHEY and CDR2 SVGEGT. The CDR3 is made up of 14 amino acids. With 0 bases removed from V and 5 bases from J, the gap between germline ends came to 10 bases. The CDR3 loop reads CASSYSRAGYGYTF. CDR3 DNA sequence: TGTGCCAGCAGTTACTCCAGGGCGGGGTATGGCTACACCTTC.

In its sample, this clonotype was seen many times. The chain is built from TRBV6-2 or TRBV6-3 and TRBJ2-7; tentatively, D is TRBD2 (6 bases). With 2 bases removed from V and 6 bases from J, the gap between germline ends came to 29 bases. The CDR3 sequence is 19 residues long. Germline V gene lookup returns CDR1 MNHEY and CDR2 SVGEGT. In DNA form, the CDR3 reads TGTGCCAGCAGTTACGCCTCGACTAACGCTCGGTCGGTCGGGGGCGAGCAGTACTTC. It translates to CASSYASTNARSVGGEQYF.

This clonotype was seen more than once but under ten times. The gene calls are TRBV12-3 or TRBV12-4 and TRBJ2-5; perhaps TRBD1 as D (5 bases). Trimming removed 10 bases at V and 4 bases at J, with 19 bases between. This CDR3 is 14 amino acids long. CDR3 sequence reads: CATASWVGVETQYF. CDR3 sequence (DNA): TGTGCCACCGCTTCCTGGGTAGGGGTAGAGACCCAGTACTTC.

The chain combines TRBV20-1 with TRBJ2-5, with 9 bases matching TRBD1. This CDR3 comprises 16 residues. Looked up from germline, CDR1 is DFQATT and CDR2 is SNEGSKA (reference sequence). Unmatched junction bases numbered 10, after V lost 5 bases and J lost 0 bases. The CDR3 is CSARVGTGFYQETQYF. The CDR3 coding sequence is TGCAGTGCTCGAGTGGGGACAGGGTTTTACCAAGAGACCCAGTACTTC.